This T cell receptor beta chain came from a study of follicular helper T cells after annual influenza vaccination. General study findings and limits: Day 7 ICOS+CD38+ clones were most often found later in ICOS-CD38- cTfh cells. Change in circulating plasmablasts correlated with ICOS+CD38+ cTfh clonality change.

Time point of the sample: 2015-2016 season, 7 days after influenza vaccination. The CDR3 runs to 15 residues. Germline V gene data show CDR1 as SGHTA and CDR2 as FQGNSA. Unmatched junction bases numbered 7, after V lost 6 bases and J lost 1 base. In this sample, this clone turned up once. Antigen: not known. Clones were sequenced by immunoSEQ multiplex PCR, and TCRdb holds only the in-frame ones, with some missing. The table includes 1,200 to 1,500 clones, approximately 83% detected once. The clonotype was recovered from an adult who received the influenza vaccine. The gene calls are TRBV7-2 and TRBJ2-5; 8 bases match TRBD2. The sequenced sample was CXCR5+ CD38+ circulating T follicular helper cells from blood, obtained 7 days after influenza vaccination. Subset of the sample: circulating Tfh, non-naive CD4+CXCR5+PD-1+ (ICOS+CD38+ or ICOS-CD38-). The CDR3 region is CASRMSGGLQETQYF. The CDR3 coding sequence is TGTGCCAGCAGAATGAGCGGGGGACTCCAAGAGACCCAGTACTTC.